This T cell receptor beta chain came from a study of blood T cell repertoires in COVID-19. CDR1 and CDR2 (germline): KGHSH, LQKENI. The CDR3 loop spans 13 amino acids. V was clipped by 3 bases and J by 2 bases, with 7 bases between them. This table comes from immunoSEQ multiplex PCR, and its TCRdb copy is limited to in-frame clones, with some not included. Found here are around 100,000 clones, roughly 84% of them singletons; the top ten hold around a sixth. The chain employs TRBV18 and TRBJ1-1; no firm D call. This receptor was taken from a woman aged 55-70 years with acute or convalescent COVID-19. Sequenced input: peripheral blood. This CDR3 reads CASSPLSNTEAFF. In DNA, the CDR3 is TGTGCCAGCTCACCTCTATCTAACACTGAAGCTTTCTTT.